This TCR beta chain was sequenced in a study of cytomegalovirus exposure and HLA in healthy donors. Study background: A prior study identified 117 million unique TCR beta sequences from 200 million or so T cells.

Study outcomes and limitations: A link between a missense DCLRE1C variant and TCR beta V- and J-gene trimming emerged from a later analysis.

Amplification used 60 Vbeta primers and 13 Jbeta primers. Data came from immunoSEQ multiplex PCR; TCRdb stores just in-frame clones and leaves some out. The data hold about 130,000 clones, with roughly 79% observed a single time. V lost 4 bases to trimming and J lost 4 bases; unmatched junction nucleotides: 7. Germline lookup yields CDR1 LGHNA and CDR2 YNFKEQ. CDR3 length: 16 residues. Comments on this clone: Its antigen remains unidentified.

Sequencing was carried out using PBMCs. The chain is built from TRBV4-2 and TRBJ2-1, with 10 bases matching TRBD2. The receptor was isolated from a woman in her 50s in good health and CMV-seronegative. In DNA, the CDR3 is TGTGCCAGCAGCCTTCCAGCGGGAGGGAAATACAATGAGCAGTTCTTC. It is translated as CASSLPAGGKYNEQFF.